A single sample is the source of the 29 T cell receptor beta chains below, sequenced in a study of blood T cell repertoires in COVID-19. Method: immunoSEQ multiplex PCR; TCRdb's copy keeps in-frame clones and lacks some. The sample includes roughly 180,000 clones, more than 65% seen only once; the top ten take approximately 10%. The specimen was peripheral blood. The receptor set was obtained from a woman aged 80 or over with active or convalescent COVID-19.

This chain connects TRBV12-5 to TRBJ1-1, with 7 bases fitting TRBD1. Looked up from germline, CDR1 is LGHNT and CDR2 is FRNRAP. J lost 0 bases, V lost 1 base, and 11 bases had no gene match. There are 18 residues in the CDR3. Here the CDR3 DNA reads TGTGCTAGTGGTTTGGCAGCATCAGGTAGGGGGCTGAACACTGAAGCTTTCTTT. It encodes CASGLAASGRGLNTEAFF.

Worth noting for this clone: Other DNA sequences from this sample encode an identical CDR3 as well. The gene calls are TRBV5-1 and TRBJ2-7, with a tentative D call TRBD1 (7 bases). This CDR3 has 14 amino acids. Germline V gene data show CDR1 as SGHRS and CDR2 as YFSETQ. V was pared by 4 bases and J by 6 bases, with 17 bases between. CDR3 bases: TGCGCCAGCAGCCTGGGGCGGCAGGGGGGCGAGCAGTACTTC. Amino acid sequence: CASSLGRQGGEQYF.

J is TRBJ2-7 and V is TRBV3-1 (or the pseudogene TRBV3-2); TRBD2 aligns across 11 bases. The germline gives CDR1 LGHDT, CDR2 YNNKEL (reference sequence). The junction had 2 bases not matched to a gene; V was cut back by 2 bases and J by 8 bases. The CDR3 totals 13 residues. This CDR3 reads CASSQRLAGKQYF. In DNA form, the CDR3 reads TGTGCCAGCAGCCAAAGACTAGCGGGGAAGCAGTACTTC.

The chain carries TRBV18 and TRBJ1-5, with D unresolved. Germline CDR1 and CDR2: KGHSH and LQKENI. V was cut by 4 bases and J by 2 bases, with 9 bases left in between. This CDR3 region has 14 residues. CDR3 sequence (DNA): TGTGCCAGCTCACTTGGGAGGGGCAATCAGCCCCAGCATTTT. This gives the protein CASSLGRGNQPQHF.

DNA for the CDR3: TGTGCCAGCAGCGTAGAGGAAGGGGCCTGGCAGGGCACTGAAGCTTTCTTT. Its translation: CASSVEEGAWQGTEAFF. The chain couples TRBV9 to TRBJ1-1, with D perhaps matching TRBD1 (5 bases). Germline V CDR1 and CDR2: SGDLS, YYNGEE. V lost 0 bases, J lost 4 bases, and 19 bases lay in between. CDR3 length: 17 residues.

This chain links TRBV19 with TRBJ2-7, with 7 bases fitting TRBD2. Germline loops: CDR1 LNHDA, CDR2 SQIVND (reference sequence). V was pared by 5 bases and J by 3 bases, with 4 bases of the junction left unmatched. CDR3 length: 13 amino acids. The chain's CDR3 is CASSVRGVYEQYF. The CDR3 DNA reads TGTGCCAGTAGTGTCCGGGGGGTCTACGAGCAGTACTTC.

This clone is a singleton in its sample. In DNA form, the CDR3 reads TGTGCCAGCATTAAAGCGGGAGTAACAGATACGCAGTATTTT. It encodes CASIKAGVTDTQYF. This chain uses TRBV6-6 with TRBJ2-3; 8 nucleotides match TRBD2. This CDR3 spans 14 amino acids. The V gene end was trimmed by 7 bases and the J gene end by 3 bases; junction bases not matched to a gene: 6. The germline gives CDR1 MNHNY, CDR2 SVGAGI (reference sequence).

This rearrangement joins TRBV11-3 to TRBJ2-7, with D perhaps matching TRBD1 (5 bases). This CDR3 is 15 amino acids long. The germline V gene encodes CDR1 SGHNT and CDR2 YENEEA. V lost 5 bases, J lost 0 bases, and 14 bases lay in between. CDR3 DNA: TGTGCCAGCAGCCCCCGGCAGGGCCCCTCCTACGAGCAGTACTTC. It encodes CASSPRQGPSYEQYF.

This clone came up once. The chain uses TRBV11-2 and TRBJ2-3; D unclear. Trimming shortened V by 5 bases and J by 5 bases, and 14 bases separated the two germline ends. The length of the CDR3 is 14 residues. The germline V gene encodes CDR1 SGHAT and CDR2 FQNNGV. The DNA of the CDR3 is TGTGCCAGCAGCCTGACTCCGGCTGGAGATACGCAGTATTTT. It encodes CASSLTPAGDTQYF.

Turning to this clone: In the same sample, other DNA sequences code for this CDR3. The V and J genes are TRBV5-4 and TRBJ2-1; D ambiguous. There are 15 residues in the CDR3. Trimming took off 0 bases at V and 0 bases at J, with 7 bases between the two ends. Germline V gene sequence: CDR1 SGHNT, CDR2 YYREEE (reference sequence). Written as DNA, the CDR3 is TGTGCCAGCAGCTTGGATAGTCACTCCTACAATGAGCAGTTCTTC. It codes for CASSLDSHSYNEQFF. The whole variable domain, filled in from reference TRBV5-4 and TRBJ2-1, reads ETGVTQSPTHLIKTRGQQVTLRCSSQSGHNTVSWYQQALGQGPQFIFQYYREEENGRGNFPPRFSGLQFPNYSSELNVNALELDDSALYLCASSLDSHSYNEQFFGPGTRLTVL.

The J gene is TRBJ2-1, the V gene TRBV24-1; TRBD1 agrees at 10 bases. The germline gives CDR1 KGHDR, CDR2 SFDVKD. Trimming cost V 5 bases and J 5 bases; bases outside gene matches: 5. The CDR3 totals 15 residues. This CDR3 reads CATSAPGQGNNEQFF. CDR3 bases: TGTGCCACCAGTGCCCCGGGACAGGGGAACAATGAGCAGTTCTTC.

This sequence joins TRBV5-5 and TRBJ2-5; a weak D match, TRBD2 (5 bases). Germline lookup yields CDR1 SGHKS and CDR2 YYEKEE (reference sequence). The CDR3 sequence is 15 residues long. Trimming stripped 4 bases from V and 4 bases from J, with 17 bases between. CDR3 sequence (DNA): TGTGCCAGCAGCGGAACCACTAGTACGGGAGAGACCCAGTACTTC. The encoded protein is CASSGTTSTGETQYF. Supplemented by reference TRBV5-5 and TRBJ2-5, the full variable domain reads DAGVTQSPTHLIKTRGQQVTLRCSPISGHKSVSWYQQVLGQGPQFIFQYYEKEERGRGNFPDRFSARQFPNYSSELNVNALLLGDSALYLCASSGTTSTGETQYFGPGTRLLVL.

The V and J genes are TRBV30 and TRBJ1-5; D may be TRBD1 (5 bases). CDR3 length: 13 residues. The germline V and J ends were trimmed by 1 base and 9 bases, with 13 bases remaining between them. The germline V gene has CDR1 GTSNPN and CDR2 SVGIG (reference sequence). The CDR3 bases are TGTGCCTGGAGTGGACAGAACCAACGGCCCCAGCATTTT. The encoded protein is CAWSGQNQRPQHF.

The chain couples TRBV28 to TRBJ2-1; D is perhaps TRBD1 (6 bases). The CDR3 contains 13 residues. Germline loops: CDR1 MDHEN, CDR2 SYDVKM. Trimming took off 3 bases at V and 7 bases at J, with 10 bases between the two ends. CDR3 sequence (DNA): TGTGCCAGCAGTTTGGGGGCTCCGAATGAGCAGTTCTTC. This translates into CASSLGAPNEQFF.

V and J are TRBV28 and TRBJ1-6; 7 bases line up with TRBD1. With 5 bases clipped from V and 10 bases from J, the junction kept 8 bases outside the gene matches. This CDR3 region has 14 residues. Germline V gene data show CDR1 as MDHEN and CDR2 as SYDVKM. DNA of the CDR3: TGTGCCAGCAGTCCACAGGGGTTAGAATCACCCCTCCACTTT. The encoded protein is CASSPQGLESPLHF. Variable domain in full (rest from reference TRBV28 and TRBJ1-6): DVKVTQSSRYLVKRTGEKVFLECVQDMDHENMFWYRQDPGLGLRLIYFSYDVKMKEKGDIPEGYSVSREKKERFSLILESASTNQTSMYLCASSPQGLESPLHFGNGTRLTVT.

This sequence joins TRBV5-5 and TRBJ2-1; TRBD2 aligns across 10 bases. V was pared by 6 bases and J by 7 bases, with 7 bases of the junction left unmatched. Looked up from germline, CDR1 is SGHKS and CDR2 is YYEKEE (reference sequence). This CDR3 has 14 residues. The CDR3 spells CASTLDSGRNEQFF. The CDR3, as DNA: TGTGCCAGCACGTTGGATAGCGGGAGGAATGAGCAGTTCTTC. Using reference TRBV5-5 and TRBJ2-1 for the parts outside the CDR3, the full variable domain is DAGVTQSPTHLIKTRGQQVTLRCSPISGHKSVSWYQQVLGQGPQFIFQYYEKEERGRGNFPDRFSARQFPNYSSELNVNALLLGDSALYLCASTLDSGRNEQFFGPGTRLTVL.

V is TRBV9 and J is TRBJ1-2; D perhaps matches TRBD1 (5 bases). Trimming shortened V by 0 bases and J by 3 bases, and 18 bases separated the two germline ends. CDR3 size: 17 residues. CDR1 and CDR2 from the germline V gene are SGDLS and YYNGEE. Here the CDR3 DNA reads TGTGCCAGCAGCGTAGTACAGGCAGGTGGGGGGGACTATGGCTACACCTTC. Translating gives CASSVVQAGGGDYGYTF.

This clone was observed a handful of times. The V call is TRBV7-8, the J call TRBJ2-7, with 7 bases lining up with TRBD1. CDR3 length equals 13 residues. Germline V CDR1 and CDR2: SGHVS, FQNEAQ. V was clipped by 6 bases and J by 3 bases; unmatched bases: 5. The CDR3 spells CASRRQGDYEQYF. In DNA, the CDR3 is TGTGCCAGCAGAAGACAGGGAGACTACGAGCAGTACTTC.

This rearrangement joins TRBV19 to TRBJ2-3; 7 nucleotides agree with TRBD1. V trimming: 7 bases; J trimming: 8 bases; junction bases outside the gene matches: 18. Germline CDR1 and CDR2: LNHDA and SQIVND (reference sequence). This CDR3 spans 16 amino acids. The CDR3 coding sequence is TGTGCCAGTACCCCCTCAGGGGACAGCCTCGGCGGTACGCAGTATTTT. Its translation is CASTPSGDSLGGTQYF.

The chain uses TRBV6-6 and TRBJ1-5; perhaps TRBD1 as D (6 bases). Germline CDR1 MNHNY, CDR2 SVGAGI (reference sequence). Between the trimmed V and J ends, which lost 6 bases and 6 bases, there was a span of 21 bases. This CDR3 comprises 16 residues. CDR3 DNA: TGTGCCAGCAGCCACAGTTCGGGGGGGCGGCTTCAGCCCCAGCATTTT. It specifies CASSHSSGGRLQPQHF.

This sequence joins TRBV15 and TRBJ2-2, with TRBD2 matching over 8 bases. Unmatched junction bases numbered 8, after V lost 0 bases and J lost 5 bases. CDR1 and CDR2 (germline): LNHNV, YYDKDF (reference sequence). The CDR3 has 17 amino acids. The CDR3 here is CATSRDRPGLGTGELFF. Written as DNA, the CDR3 is TGTGCCACCAGCAGAGATCGGCCGGGACTAGGAACCGGGGAGCTGTTTTTT.

The V and J genes are TRBV19 and TRBJ1-5, with unresolved D. Germline V gene data show CDR1 as LNHDA and CDR2 as SQIVND (reference sequence). V gave up 5 bases and J gave up 9 bases, with 14 bases separating them. This CDR3 contains 13 residues. This CDR3 is CASSGEVNGPQHF. The CDR3 nucleotides are TGTGCCAGTAGTGGGGAGGTAAACGGGCCCCAGCATTTT.

The chain employs TRBV18 and TRBJ2-7; TRBD1 aligns across 8 bases. The germline CDR1 and CDR2 sequences are KGHSH and LQKENI. There are 15 residues in the CDR3. The ends lost 2 bases at V and 5 bases at J; junction bases unmatched: 8. CDR3 bases: TGTGCCAGCTCACCAAGGACAGGGATTGGGAACGAGCAGTACTTC. This sequence encodes CASSPRTGIGNEQYF.

This clone was seen once. The same CDR3 also results from other DNA sequences found in this sample. The chain recombines TRBV18 with TRBJ2-5, with a possible D match to TRBD1 (6 bases). The CDR3 covers 14 residues. Trimming removed 3 bases at V and 1 base at J, with 9 bases between. Germline V gene data show CDR1 as KGHSH and CDR2 as LQKENI. CDR3 residues: CASSPLDSQETQYF. CDR3 sequence (DNA): TGTGCCAGCTCACCGTTGGACAGCCAAGAGACCCAGTACTTC. The full variable domain, with the rest looked up from reference TRBV18 and TRBJ2-5, is NAGVMQNPRHLVRRRGQEARLRCSPMKGHSHVYWYRQLPEEGLKFMVYLQKENIIDESGMPKERFSAEFPKEGPSILRIQQVVRGDSAAYFCASSPLDSQETQYFGPGTRLLVL.

Written as DNA, the CDR3 is TGCGCCAGCAGCCCTCCGGCAGGTGACACCGGGGAGCTGTTTTTT. This codes for CASSPPAGDTGELFF. The chain has TRBV5-1 and TRBJ2-2; D not resolved. The germline V and J ends were trimmed by 4 bases and 3 bases, with 13 bases remaining between them. Germline CDR1 reads SGHRS; CDR2 reads YFSETQ. The length of the CDR3 is 15 residues.

The chain joins TRBV25-1 to TRBJ2-1; TRBD2 agrees at 10 bases. CDR1 MGHDK and CDR2 SYGVNS come from the germline V gene. Unmatched junction bases numbered 5, after V lost 1 base and J lost 8 bases. The CDR3 runs to 15 residues. The CDR3 reads CASSESSGSTDEQFF. CDR3 DNA sequence: TGTGCCAGCAGTGAATCTAGCGGGAGTACCGATGAGCAGTTCTTC.

This clone has more than one count but fewer than ten. V and J are TRBV3-1 (or the pseudogene TRBV3-2) and TRBJ1-6, with D unclear. CDR1 LGHDT and CDR2 YNNKEL come from the germline V gene (reference sequence). Trimming shortened V by 2 bases and J by 5 bases, and 4 bases separated the two germline ends. CDR3 length equals 13 residues. DNA of the CDR3: TGTGCCAGCAGCCAATTCAATAATTCACCCCTCCACTTT. Its translation: CASSQFNNSPLHF.

The CDR3: CATSGTGGVGYTF. CDR3 DNA sequence: TGTGCCACCAGCGGAACAGGGGGCGTTGGCTACACCTTC. The chain uses TRBV15 and TRBJ1-2; 9 bases line up with TRBD1. The CDR3 loop spans 13 amino acids. The germline CDR1 and CDR2 sequences are LNHNV and YYDKDF (reference sequence). Trimming took 5 bases from V and 7 from J; bases not matched to a gene: 5.

This clone was observed a handful of times. The CDR3 DNA reads as TGTGCCAGCAGTCGTCCGGGGTGGCGGACCGGGGAGCTGTTTTTT. Translated, it gives CASSRPGWRTGELFF. The chain joins TRBV2 to TRBJ2-2; weak D call: TRBD2 (5 bases). CDR3 length: 15 residues. Trimming shortened V by 5 bases and J by 5 bases, and 15 bases separated the two germline ends. Germline V CDR1 and CDR2: SNHLY, FYNNEI.